One and the same sample provided the 8 T cell receptor beta chains below, sequenced in a study of blood T cells in healthy people across ages. Using a J-beta primer mix together with a sample-barcoded 5' primer, a second PCR was run for roughly 7 to 11 cycles. In TCRdb, the 5' RACE reads were re-called with MiXCR into one record per CDR3 protein. The sample has about 1.4 million distinct CDR3 sequences, 55% to 75% seen once. Sequenced input: blood. The receptors come from a man between 18 and 29 years old in good health.

This clonotype was seen a few times. V and J are TRBV7-2 and TRBJ2-5, with 8 bases identical to TRBD2. The J segment lost 11 bases and the V segment lost 4 bases, leaving 18 bases of the junction unmatched. Per the germline V gene, CDR1 is SGHTA and CDR2 is FQGNSA. This CDR3 spans 16 amino acids. CDR3 region: CASSSYISGAGNEQYF. Written as DNA, the CDR3 is TGTGCCAGCAGCTCCTATATTAGCGGGGCAGGGAATGAGCAGTACTTC.

This chain joins TRBV7-2 and TRBJ2-3, with TRBD2 identical over 14 bases. The trim removed 1 base at V and 4 bases at J, leaving 1 base unmatched. Germline V lookup: CDR1 SGHTA, CDR2 FQGNSA. CDR3 length: 16 residues. The DNA of the CDR3 is TGTGCCAGCAGCTTAGGGGGACTAGCGGGGGCAGATACGCAGTATTTT. It yields the protein CASSLGGLAGADTQYF.

The chain combines TRBV28 with TRBJ2-1; D gene uncertain. Trimming pared 6 bases from V and 10 bases from J, leaving 10 bases between. Germline loops: CDR1 MDHEN, CDR2 SYDVKM. The CDR3 sequence is 11 residues long. The CDR3 region has the DNA TGTGCCAGCAGCCAGGACCCAGAGCAGTTCTTC. It is translated as CASSQDPEQFF.

This clonotype has a handful of counts. This chain links TRBV29-1 with TRBJ2-3; TRBD2 matches 9 bases. Germline V gene data show CDR1 as SQVTM and CDR2 as ANQGSEA. The CDR3 length is 14 residues. V shed 4 bases and J 2 bases; nucleotides not matched to a gene: 4. The CDR3 here is CSVVLAGYTDTQYF. In DNA form, the CDR3 reads TGCAGCGTTGTGCTAGCGGGGTACACAGATACGCAGTATTTT.

This rearrangement joins TRBV11-3 to TRBJ2-1; no definite D call. This CDR3 has 16 amino acids. Per germline, CDR1 SGHNT and CDR2 YENEEA. Trimming cost V 3 bases and J 5 bases, with 17 bases left between them. The CDR3 DNA follows: TGTGCCAGCAGCTTCCACTCTCCCGGGCGGAACAATGAGCAGTTCTTC. Translating it yields CASSFHSPGRNNEQFF.

V and J are TRBV7-9 and TRBJ2-3; D ambiguous. Germline V lookup: CDR1 SEHNR, CDR2 FQNEAQ (reference sequence). Trimming left V 1 base short and J 11 bases short, with 10 bases between. The CDR3 is made up of 12 amino acids. The chain's CDR3 is CASSLGAERQYF. The DNA of the CDR3 is TGTGCCAGCAGCTTAGGCGCGGAGAGGCAGTATTTT.

The chain is built from TRBV4-3 and TRBJ2-5; D may be TRBD1 (5 bases). This CDR3 is built from 17 residues. Trimming took off 0 bases at V and 4 bases at J, with 18 bases between the two ends. The germline gives CDR1 LGHNA, CDR2 YSLEER. CDR3 in DNA: TGCGCCAGCAGCCAAGAGTGGGCAGGGCTAGAAGGAGAGACCCAGTACTTC. As protein: CASSQEWAGLEGETQYF.

The chain is built from TRBV20-1 and TRBJ2-5; D unclear. This CDR3 has 12 amino acids. Germline loops: CDR1 DFQATT, CDR2 SNEGSKA (reference sequence). V gave up 4 bases and J gave up 3 bases, with 9 bases separating them. Here the CDR3 DNA reads TGCAGTGCTACAAACCTAAAAGAGACCCAGTACTTC. As protein: CSATNLKETQYF.